This T cell receptor (beta chain) originates from a study of blood T cell repertoires in COVID-19. Across the study: Some COVID-19 samples were acute and others convalescent; all came from the United States, Italy and Spain. Sources were T cells, B-cell-depleted T cells, or PBMCs; the material itself was cDNA or gDNA.

Here immunoSEQ multiplex PCR was the method, and the copy in TCRdb shows in-frame clones only, minus some. The data show about 120,000 clones, with 84% seen just once and 8.1% held by the top ten. Looked up from germline, CDR1 is SGHDT and CDR2 is YYEEEE. V was trimmed by 5 bases and J by 6 bases, leaving 13 bases between them. This CDR3 contains 13 residues. There are a few counts of this clone. The chain links TRBV5-6 to TRBJ2-3; perhaps TRBD1 as D (7 bases). The TCR originated in a woman in her forties with acute or convalescent COVID-19. Sequenced material: peripheral blood. CDR3 in amino acids: CASRGQGGDTQYF. Here the CDR3 DNA reads TGTGCCAGCAGGGGCCAGGGGGGTGATACGCAGTATTTT. Full variable domain (outside the CDR3, taken from reference TRBV5-6 and TRBJ2-3): DAGVTQSPTHLIKTRGQQVTLRCSPKSGHDTVSWYQQALGQGPQFIFQYYEEEERQRGNFPDRFSGHQFPNYSSELNVNALLLGDSALYLCASRGQGGDTQYFGPGTRLTVL.